Listed below are T cell receptor beta chains from one sample, sequenced in a study of OX40 agonist ivuxolimab in advanced cancers. Profiling relied on immunoSEQ multiplex PCR, and the TCRdb table lists in-frame clones only, not all of them. The table includes 9,000 to 15,000 clones, more than 75% detected once. This sample comprised CD4+ or CD8+ T cells sorted from blood, obtained in a trial of the OX40 agonist ivuxolimab. Receptors were obtained from an adult with an advanced solid tumor such as melanoma, head and neck, liver or kidney cancer. The CDR3 runs from the conserved cysteine through the conserved F or W. A D gene is named only where the DNA matches it firmly. Some rows mark clone size as missing; the rest say once, few, many or name a class of expanded clone.

size: -
J: TRBJ2-1
D: TRBD2
V: TRBV6-6
DNA: TGTGCCAGCAATTCCGGGACTAGGGAATTGGATGAGCAGTTCTTC
CDR3: CASNSGTRELDEQFF

size: -
J: TRBJ2-1
D: -
V: TRBV15
DNA: TGTGCCACCAGCAGAGATCTGGGGCAGGGTGAGCAGTTCTTC
CDR3: CATSRDLGQGEQFF

size: -
J: TRBJ1-1
D: -
V: TRBV9
DNA: TGTGCCAGCAGCGTCCTTCCCGACAGGTATAACATAGAAGCTTTCTTT
CDR3: CASSVLPDRYNIEAFF

size: -
J: TRBJ2-2
D: -
V: TRBV9
DNA: TGTGCCAGCAGCGTACCAGAGAACACCGGGGAGCTGTTTTTT
CDR3: CASSVPENTGELFF

size: -
J: TRBJ2-1
D: -
V: TRBV6-5
DNA: TGTGCCAGCAGTTACTCTGGCCACTCCTACAATGAGCAGTTCTTC
CDR3: CASSYSGHSYNEQFF

size: -
J: TRBJ2-7
D: -
V: TRBV6-5
DNA: TGTGCCAGCAGTTACTCGATTTCCTCCCGCTACGAGCAGTACTTC
CDR3: CASSYSISSRYEQYF

size: -
J: TRBJ2-1
D: -
V: TRBV7-3
DNA: TGTGCCAGCAGCTTAACGGGGCGGGACGCCTACAATGAGCAGTTCTTC
CDR3: CASSLTGRDAYNEQFF

size: -
J: TRBJ2-7
D: -
V: TRBV5-1
DNA: TGCGCCAGCAGCCCCCAAGGGCCAGGGGGGCCCCTGGACGAGCAGTACTTC
CDR3: CASSPQGPGGPLDEQYF

size: -
J: TRBJ2-3
D: TRBD2
V: TRBV6-4
DNA: TGTGCCAGCAGTCCACTAGCGGGCGGGACAGATACGCAGTATTTT
CDR3: CASSPLAGGTDTQYF

size: few
J: TRBJ2-4
D: -
V: TRBV28
DNA: TGTGCCAGCCACAGGGACGCAGCCAAAAACATTCAGTACTTC
CDR3: CASHRDAAKNIQYF

size: -
J: TRBJ2-7
D: -
V: TRBV29-1
DNA: TGCAGCGTTGAGGGCAGGGGGGGAGAGGAGCAGTACTTC
CDR3: CSVEGRGGEEQYF

size: -
J: TRBJ1-2
D: -
V: TRBV27
DNA: TGTGCCAGCAGTTGGGGATCTAACTATGGCTACACCTTC
CDR3: CASSWGSNYGYTF

size: -
J: TRBJ1-2
D: TRBD1
V: TRBV7-9
DNA: TGTGCCAGCAGCTTAGCGACAGGGATGGGGGGCTACACCTTC
CDR3: CASSLATGMGGYTF

size: -
J: TRBJ2-1
D: -
V: TRBV4-3
DNA: TGCGCCAGCAGCCCTGGGTCCATCGGGGGGCATGAGCAGTTCTTC
CDR3: CASSPGSIGGHEQFF

size: -
J: TRBJ2-1
D: -
V: TRBV27
DNA: TGTGCCAGCAGCAAGGGACTGCTGAATGATCGGGAGCAGTTCTTC
CDR3: CASSKGLLNDREQFF

size: -
J: TRBJ2-1
D: -
V: TRBV7-3
DNA: TGTGCCAGCAGCTCGGTTCAATTCGATCCCCAGTTCTTC
CDR3: CASSSVQFDPQFF

size: -
J: TRBJ1-1
D: TRBD1
V: TRBV19
DNA: TGTGCCAGTAGCTACAGGGGCACTGAAGCTTTCTTT
CDR3: CASSYRGTEAFF

size: -
J: TRBJ2-2
D: -
V: TRBV7-2
DNA: TGTGCCAGCAGCTGGGTACTGACCGGGGAGCTGTTTTTT
CDR3: CASSWVLTGELFF

size: -
J: TRBJ2-7
D: TRBD2
V: TRBV15
DNA: TGTGCCACCAGCAGACGCCCCACGGGGGGCGAGCAGTACTTC
CDR3: CATSRRPTGGEQYF

size: once
J: TRBJ1-3
D: -
V: TRBV2
DNA: TGTGCCAGCACAGTTGGGGCATCTGGAAACACCATATATTTT
CDR3: CASTVGASGNTIYF

size: -
J: TRBJ1-1
D: -
V: TRBV15
DNA: TGTGCCACCAGCGTCCCTTCCGACACGACCTACACTGAAGCTTTCTTT
CDR3: CATSVPSDTTYTEAFF